The T cell receptor beta chain described here comes from a study of blood T cell repertoires in COVID-19. Here immunoSEQ multiplex PCR was the method, and the copy in TCRdb shows in-frame clones only, minus some. The profile shows some 250,000 clones, around 81% of them singletons. The CDR3 has 15 amino acids. Trimming stripped 2 bases from V and 0 bases from J, with 10 bases between. Looked up from germline, CDR1 is ENHRY and CDR2 is SYGVKD. This clone was seen just once. J is TRBJ1-1 and V is TRBV10-3; D is unclear. Specimen: peripheral blood. This clonotype was sampled from a man aged 45 to 65 with active or convalescent COVID-19. This CDR3 reads CAISEGRELNTEAFF. CDR3 sequence (DNA): TGTGCCATCAGTGAGGGTCGGGAGCTGAACACTGAAGCTTTCTTT.